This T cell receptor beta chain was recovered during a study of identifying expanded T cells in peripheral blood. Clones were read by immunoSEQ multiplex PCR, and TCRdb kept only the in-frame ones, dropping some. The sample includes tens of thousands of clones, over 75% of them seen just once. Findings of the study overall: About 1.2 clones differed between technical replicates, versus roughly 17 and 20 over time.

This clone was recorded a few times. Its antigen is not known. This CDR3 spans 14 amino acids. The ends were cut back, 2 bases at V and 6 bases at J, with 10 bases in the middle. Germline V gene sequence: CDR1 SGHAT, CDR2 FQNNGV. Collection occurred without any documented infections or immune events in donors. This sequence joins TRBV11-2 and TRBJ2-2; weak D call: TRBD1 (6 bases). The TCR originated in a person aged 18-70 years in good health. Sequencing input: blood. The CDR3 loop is CASSLNPGAGELFF. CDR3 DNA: TGTGCCAGCAGCTTAAATCCAGGGGCCGGGGAGCTGTTTTTT.